The entry that follows covers one T cell receptor (beta chain) sequence. Its antigen is unidentified. This specimen comes from a study of cytomegalovirus exposure and HLA in healthy donors. Study observations and caveats: As was reported, the HLA-A and HLA-B alleles of most subjects were accurately predicted from TCR beta sequences. It was reported that the classifier diagnosed cytomegalovirus status with high specificity and sensitivity in both the original and validation cohorts. Earlier analysis found most TCR beta V segments productive about 87% or about 30% of the time.

The germline V gene has CDR1 SGHRS and CDR2 YFSETQ. V was cut by 1 base and J by 7 bases, with 4 bases left in between. CDR3 length: 11 amino acids. Researchers ran the PCR with 60 Vbeta and 13 Jbeta primers. Clones were read by immunoSEQ multiplex PCR, and TCRdb kept only the in-frame ones, dropping some. The table has approximately 220,000 clones, about four fifths seen once. The rearrangement uses TRBV5-1 and TRBJ2-3; D unclear. This clonotype was sampled from a man aged 40-50 years in good health and CMV-seropositive. The sequencing sample was made of PBMCs. The CDR3 sequence is CASSLTNTQYF. The CDR3 DNA is TGCGCCAGCAGCTTGACAAATACGCAGTATTTT.